The 27 T cell receptor beta chains reported below all come from one sample, sequenced in a study of blood T cells in healthy people across ages (dated by TCRdb to the mid-2010s). Receptor amplification or capture employed 5' RACE. This sample was sequenced with an Illumina HiSeq 2500. The second PCR ran for about 6 to 11 cycles and used a J-beta primer mix along with a sample-barcoded 5' primer. TCRdb's own reprocessing of the public reads used fastp at Q25 and MiXCR and kept productive beta chains. Rows merge per CDR3 protein into single entries with the most common DNA and genes. Present in this sample are about 1,500,000 distinct CDR3 sequences, over 25% of which were seen just once. Of the sample, 7.7% is held by the ten largest clones. Sequenced: blood. The source of these receptors is a woman in her 30s in good health.

Points on this clonotype: The junction departs from germline at one end; a sequencing error may be responsible. The chain employs TRBV20-1 and TRBJ1-5; 9 bases line up with TRBD1. The CDR3 sequence is 17 residues long. Germline loops: CDR1 DFQATT, CDR2 SNEGSKA (reference sequence). Here the CDR3 reads CSTRGTGRKFGNQPQHF. CDR3 nucleotides: TGCAGTACTAGAGGGACAGGGAGGAAGTTTGGCAATCAGCCCCAGCATTTT.

This clonotype was seen a few times. This chain uses TRBV30 with TRBJ2-3, with 9 bases fitting TRBD2. CDR1 and CDR2 from the germline V gene are GTSNPN and SVGIG (reference sequence). V was clipped by 0 bases and J by 6 bases; unmatched bases: 10. The CDR3 has 16 amino acids. The CDR3 loop reads CAWSVLAGGPSDTQYF. In DNA form, the CDR3 reads TGTGCCTGGAGTGTACTCGCGGGAGGGCCGTCGGATACGCAGTATTTT.

V and J are TRBV28 and TRBJ1-3; D possibly corresponds to TRBD1 (5 bases). V lost 3 bases and J lost 0, with 9 bases in between. CDR1 is MDHEN, CDR2 SYDVKM, per germline. This CDR3 has 15 amino acids. The CDR3 region has the DNA TGTGCCAGCAGTTTTCCGACAGTCTCTGGAAACACCATATATTTT. Translation gives CASSFPTVSGNTIYF. The full variable domain, completed using reference TRBV28 and TRBJ1-3, is DVKVTQSSRYLVKRTGEKVFLECVQDMDHENMFWYRQDPGLGLRLIYFSYDVKMKEKGDIPEGYSVSREKKERFSLILESASTNQTSMYLCASSFPTVSGNTIYFGEGSWLTVV.

Many counts were recorded for this clonotype. The chain carries TRBV5-1 and TRBJ2-1; unclear D gene. The CDR3 extends over 13 amino acids. V lost 1 base and J 8 bases, leaving 10 bases between the germline ends. CDR1 and CDR2 (germline): SGHRS, YFSETQ. This CDR3 reads CASSLRIRDEQFF. CDR3 DNA: TGCGCCAGCAGCTTGAGGATTAGGGATGAGCAGTTCTTC.

The rearrangement joins TRBV20-1 to TRBJ1-5; the D is unclear. CDR3 size: 14 residues. Germline V gene lookup returns CDR1 DFQATT and CDR2 SNEGSKA (reference sequence). The V gene lost 0 bases and the J gene lost 2 bases, with 8 bases spanning the gap. CDR3 bases: TGCAGTGCTAGAGATACGGGTGGCAATCAGCCCCAGCATTTT. Its protein product is CSARDTGGNQPQHF.

The rearrangement uses TRBV20-1 and TRBJ2-7; 10 nucleotides match TRBD1. The CDR3 has 16 residues. The V and J ends lost 0 bases and 2 bases, in that order; junction bases with no gene match: 7. Germline assignment: CDR1 DFQATT and CDR2 SNEGSKA (reference sequence). The CDR3 region has the DNA TGCAGTGCTAGAGATCATCGGGGACAGGGGACCTACGAGCAGTACTTC. Translating gives CSARDHRGQGTYEQYF.

This clonotype showed up many times. This chain joins TRBV7-2 and TRBJ1-5; tentatively, D is TRBD1 (6 bases). The CDR3 has 15 residues. V was clipped by 0 bases and J by 8 bases, with 14 bases between them. CDR1 is SGHTA, CDR2 FQGNSA, per germline. In nucleotides, the CDR3 is TGTGCCAGCAGCTTAGCAGGGAACAGGGCTGAGCCCCAGCATTTT. It translates to CASSLAGNRAEPQHF.

V is TRBV7-2 and J is TRBJ2-7; 9 bases are shared with TRBD2. The CDR3 is 16 residues long. In germline, CDR1 is SGHTA, CDR2 FQGNSA. J lost 0 bases, V lost 2 bases, and 5 bases had no gene match. The CDR3: CASSLSGGRASYEQYF. CDR3 coding DNA: TGTGCCAGCAGCTTATCGGGCGGGAGGGCCTCCTACGAGCAGTACTTC.

The V call is TRBV9, the J call TRBJ2-1; 8 bases map to TRBD2. Germline values: CDR1 SGDLS, CDR2 YYNGEE. This CDR3 is 15 amino acids long. V gave up 2 bases and J gave up 3 bases; unmatched junction bases: 4. Here the CDR3 reads CASSVRGGFYNEQFF. CDR3 in DNA: TGTGCCAGCAGCGTTCGGGGGGGCTTCTACAATGAGCAGTTCTTC. Combining the CDR3 with reference TRBV9 and TRBJ2-1 gives the whole variable domain DSGVTQTPKHLITATGQRVTLRCSPRSGDLSVYWYQQSLDQGLQFLIQYYNGEERAKGNILERFSAQQFPDLHSELNLSSLELGDSALYFCASSVRGGFYNEQFFGPGTRLTVL.

This clonotype was detected only a few times. The chain recombines TRBV28 with TRBJ2-1; 11 nucleotides agree with TRBD2. With 7 bases clipped from V and 3 bases from J, the junction kept 2 bases outside the gene matches. Germline V CDR1 and CDR2: MDHEN, SYDVKM. The CDR3 has 14 amino acids. The CDR3 DNA reads TGTGCCAGCAAGGGACTAGCGGACTACAATGAGCAGTTCTTC. This gives the protein CASKGLADYNEQFF.

This clonotype showed up many times. The gene calls are TRBV5-1 and TRBJ2-5, with D maybe TRBD2 (5 bases). Trimming took off 0 bases at V and 4 bases at J, with 16 bases between the two ends. This CDR3 is built from 16 residues. CDR1 SGHRS and CDR2 YFSETQ come from the germline V gene. CDR3 region: CASSLDPRGSAETQYF. CDR3 sequence (DNA): TGCGCCAGCAGCTTGGACCCACGAGGGAGCGCAGAGACCCAGTACTTC.

The gene calls are TRBV7-9 and TRBJ1-5; D perhaps matches TRBD1 (6 bases). This CDR3 contains 15 residues. Trimming pared 1 base from V and 3 bases from J, leaving 10 bases between. Germline CDR1 SEHNR, CDR2 FQNEAQ (reference sequence). The CDR3 DNA is TGTGCCAGCAGCTTAGGGGACACTCTCAATCAGCCCCAGCATTTT. This gives the protein CASSLGDTLNQPQHF.

Many counts were recorded for this clonotype. The junction differs from germline at one of its ends, possibly a read error. The chain uses TRBV5-1 and TRBJ2-7; tentatively, D is TRBD1 or TRBD2 (7 bases each). This CDR3 contains 13 residues. CDR1 and CDR2 from the germline V gene are SGHRS and YFSETQ. CDR3 sequence: CASSSGGGNEQYF. In DNA form, the CDR3 reads TGTGCCAGCAGTTCAGGGGGGGGAAACGAGCAGTACTTC.

This clonotype has just a few counts. The rearrangement joins TRBV2 to TRBJ2-5; 9 nucleotides align to TRBD1. This CDR3 is 19 amino acids long. Germline CDR1 SNHLY, CDR2 FYNNEI. V was pared by 6 bases and J by 2 bases, with 19 bases of the junction left unmatched. CDR3 coding DNA: TGTGCCAGCAGGCGAAACAGGGGGCGCGGATCGCCCGCACAAGAGACCCAGTACTTC. Translating gives CASRRNRGRGSPAQETQYF.

The rearrangement uses TRBV7-9 and TRBJ2-3; D not certain. Germline CDR1 and CDR2: SEHNR and FQNEAQ (reference sequence). V dropped 5 bases and J dropped 2 bases, with 17 bases sitting between them. CDR3 length: 16 amino acids. The CDR3 nucleotides read TGTGCCAGCAGCACCCAATCGGCCCTCTACACAGATACGCAGTATTTT. It is translated as CASSTQSALYTDTQYF.

This clonotype was seen only a few times. The chain carries TRBV7-3 and TRBJ2-2; D possibly matches TRBD1 or TRBD2 (5 bases each). V dropped 5 bases and J dropped 2 bases, with 18 bases sitting between them. The CDR3 extends over 17 amino acids. The V gene's germline CDR1 is SGHTA and CDR2 FQGTGA. CDR3: CASSPGPSGSNTGELFF. In nucleotides, the CDR3 is TGTGCCAGCAGCCCAGGGCCCTCAGGGAGTAACACCGGGGAGCTGTTTTTT.

This clonotype was detected many times. The chain combines TRBV20-1 with TRBJ1-6; weak D call: TRBD1 (6 bases). The germline gives CDR1 DFQATT, CDR2 SNEGSKA (reference sequence). Deletions cut 3 bases from V and 7 bases from J, with 19 bases between. The CDR3 has 16 residues. CDR3 sequence: CSARERGRDYNSPLHF. In nucleotides, the CDR3 is TGCAGTGCTAGGGAGCGGGGGCGCGACTACAATTCACCCCTCCACTTT.

This clonotype occurred many times. This chain joins TRBV3-1 and TRBJ2-7; D uncertain. V lost 4 bases, J lost 9 bases, and 19 bases lay in between. The CDR3 consists of 14 residues. The germline gives CDR1 LGHDT, CDR2 YNNKEL (reference sequence). CDR3 amino acids: CASSRRDKRSRQYF. The CDR3 DNA reads TGTGCCAGCAGCCGCCGTGACAAGAGGAGTCGGCAGTACTTC.

The chain employs TRBV12-3 or TRBV12-4 and TRBJ2-3; tentatively, D is TRBD2 (6 bases). The CDR3 runs to 17 residues. Trimming shortened V by 3 bases and J by 0 bases, and 16 bases separated the two germline ends. The CDR3 reads CASSLSSARRSTDTQYF. The CDR3 DNA sequence: TGTGCCAGCAGTTTGTCTAGCGCACGGAGAAGCACAGATACGCAGTATTTT.

This clonotype was detected many times. V usage is TRBV12-3 or TRBV12-4 and J usage is TRBJ2-1; 8 bases are shared with TRBD2. The CDR3 length is 14 residues. J lost 6 bases, V lost 7 bases, and 8 bases had no gene match. In nucleotides, the CDR3 is TGTGCCAGCACCTTAGCGGGAACGTTCAATGAGCAGTTCTTC. This codes for CASTLAGTFNEQFF.

On this clonotype itself: A read error may account for a junction end that differs from germline. The genes are TRBV2 and TRBJ2-6; TRBD1 agrees at 7 bases. Per germline, CDR1 SNHLY and CDR2 FYNNEI. The CDR3 spans 14 residues. The CDR3 reads CASRGSYGANVLTF. CDR3 in DNA: TGTGCAAGCAGGGGGTCTTACGGGGCCAACGTCCTGACTTTC.

The table lists this clonotype with a few counts. V and J are TRBV6-2 or TRBV6-3 and TRBJ2-3; TRBD2 might be the D (5 bases). The CDR3 has 15 amino acids. CDR1 is MNHEY, CDR2 SVGEGT, per germline. Trimming cost V 8 bases and J 3 bases, with 18 bases left between them. The CDR3 nucleotides read TGTGCCAGCGAGGGCGCCGACTCTCTTACAGATACGCAGTATTTT. This encodes CASEGADSLTDTQYF.

This chain links TRBV7-2 with TRBJ2-5; D unresolved. This CDR3 spans 12 amino acids. Germline V CDR1 and CDR2: SGHTA, FQGNSA. V was pared by 1 base and J by 11 bases, with 11 bases between. The CDR3 protein is CASSLDSPVQYF. In nucleotides, the CDR3 is TGTGCCAGCAGCTTAGACAGCCCAGTGCAGTACTTC. The full variable domain, completed using reference TRBV7-2 and TRBJ2-5, is GAGVSQSPSNKVTEKGKDVELRCDPISGHTALYWYRQSLGQGLEFLIYFQGNSAPDKSGLPSDRFSAERTGGSVSTLTIQRTQQEDSAVYLCASSLDSPVQYFGPGTRLLVL.

In its sample, this clonotype was seen many times. A junction boundary mismatches the germline segment, possibly from a read error. The chain employs TRBV7-3 and TRBJ2-7, with D hard to call. Germline V gene sequence: CDR1 SGHTA, CDR2 FQGTGA. The CDR3 runs to 14 residues. The CDR3 DNA reads TGCGCCAGCAGCTTGAAGGGCGGAACCTACGAGCAGTACTTC. This codes for CASSLKGGTYEQYF.

This clonotype occurred many times. The V and J genes are TRBV20-1 and TRBJ2-5; 7 bases are shared with TRBD1. V shed 6 bases and J 5 bases; nucleotides not matched to a gene: 9. CDR3 length equals 13 residues. Germline V gene sequence: CDR1 DFQATT, CDR2 SNEGSKA (reference sequence). CDR3 coding DNA: TGCAGTGCGCAAACAGGGGCCGGGGAGACCCAGTACTTC. This translates into CSAQTGAGETQYF.

There are many counts of this clonotype. V usage is TRBV5-1 and J usage is TRBJ2-1; D is unclear. CDR3 length: 15 amino acids. Trimming took off 0 bases at V and 2 bases at J, with 9 bases between the two ends. Germline V gene sequence: CDR1 SGHRS, CDR2 YFSETQ. CDR3 region: CASSLGRATYNEQFF. The CDR3 coding sequence is TGCGCCAGCAGCTTGGGCCGAGCAACCTACAATGAGCAGTTCTTC.

In its sample, this clonotype was seen many times. The chain employs TRBV29-1 and TRBJ2-3, with TRBD2 identical over 12 bases. CDR3 size: 15 residues. CDR1 SQVTM and CDR2 ANQGSEA come from the germline V gene. Trimming took 4 bases from V and 3 from J; bases not matched to a gene: 5. The CDR3 nucleotides are TGCAGCGTTGCCTCGACTAGCGGGAGTACAGATACGCAGTATTTT. Translated, it gives CSVASTSGSTDTQYF.